This TCR beta chain was retrieved from a study of blood T cell repertoires in COVID-19. Overall study: T cells, B-cell-depleted T cells, or PBMCs supplied cDNA or gDNA.

The table came from immunoSEQ multiplex PCR; TCRdb's copy has only in-frame clones and leaves some out. Of about 49,000 clones in the sample, roughly nine tenths were seen once. This CDR3 is built from 16 residues. The chain employs TRBV21-1 and TRBJ2-1; the listed D gene, TRBD2, was not tested against the DNA. TRBV21-1 is classified as a pseudogene. Sequencing input: peripheral blood. This receptor was identified in a human donor in a cohort sampled during active COVID-19. CDR3 sequence (DNA): TGTGCCAGCAGCAAAGCACGCCGGGGGGCAGGCCGGGAGCAGTTCTTC. Encoded protein: CASSKARRGAGREQFF.